A selection of T cell receptor beta chains follows, all from one sample in a study of blood T cell repertoires in COVID-19. Sequencing was performed with immunoSEQ multiplex PCR; in TCRdb, only in-frame clones are kept and a portion is missing. The table records roughly 80,000 clones, about 88% of them present only once. Sequencing input: peripheral blood. The source of these receptors is a woman at least 80 years old with acute or convalescent COVID-19. Both conserved end residues are part of each CDR3. The D gene is left open where the match is weak. Where a row states a size, it is once, few, many or the class of an expanded clone; other rows omit it.

clone size	V gene	J gene	D gene	CDR3 DNA	CDR3 protein
.	TRBV4-2	TRBJ2-1	TRBD2	TGTGCCAGCAGCCAAAGGACTAGCGGGGTCTACAATGAGCAGTTCTTC	CASSQRTSGVYNEQFF
.	TRBV5-1	TRBJ1-1	.	TGCGCCAGCAGCATCAACACGAACACTGAAGCTTTCTTT	CASSINTNTEAFF
.	TRBV28	TRBJ2-7	TRBD2	TGTGCCAGCAGTTTCCGAGGGACTAGCGGCTACGAGCAGTACTTC	CASSFRGTSGYEQYF
.	TRBV27	TRBJ1-1	.	TGTGCCAGCAGTACACCAGGTTGGGCAGCTTTCTTT	CASSTPGWAAFF
.	TRBV5-1	TRBJ2-2	.	TGCGCCAGCAGCTTAGGGGTGAACACCGGGGAGCTGTTTTTT	CASSLGVNTGELFF
.	TRBV2	TRBJ2-7	.	TGTGCCAGCAGTGATGGGGGGGCCGACGAGCAGTACTTC	CASSDGGADEQYF
.	TRBV5-1	TRBJ1-3	.	TGCGCCAGCAGCTTATCACCCCAGGGTGCTGGAAACACCATATATTTT	CASSLSPQGAGNTIYF
.	TRBV5-6	TRBJ1-1	.	TGTGCCAGCAGCTTTATTCCGTCACGGTCAACTGAAGCTTTCTTT	CASSFIPSRSTEAFF
.	TRBV18	TRBJ2-2	.	TGTGCCAGCTCACCACTTACAGACACCGGGGAGCTGTTTTTT	CASSPLTDTGELFF
.	TRBV6-2/TRBV6-3	TRBJ2-5	.	TGTGCCAGCAGTTACACTACTACAGGGCTGGAGACCCAGTACTTC	CASSYTTTGLETQYF
.	TRBV10-1	TRBJ2-5	.	TGCGCCAGCAGATGGGACTTTTATAAGACCCAGTACTTC	CASRWDFYKTQYF
.	TRBV27	TRBJ2-5	.	TGTGCCAGCAGTTTAAATTTGGGAGGGGAGGGGGGAGAGACCCAGTACTTC	CASSLNLGGEGGETQYF
.	TRBV19	TRBJ2-2	.	TGTGCCAGTAGAGACCGCAGCTCAGGAATTAGCGGGGAGCTGTTTTTT	CASRDRSSGISGELFF
.	TRBV18	TRBJ2-7	TRBD2	TGTGCCAGCTCGCAAACAGCGGGGGGGAACTACGAGCAGTACTTC	CASSQTAGGNYEQYF
once	TRBV7-9	TRBJ1-2	TRBD1	TGTGCCAGCAGCTACGGGACAGGGGCCGTTACGAACTATGGCTACACCTTC	CASSYGTGAVTNYGYTF
.	TRBV4-2	TRBJ1-1	.	TGTGCCAGCAGCCAGGACTTGGGTTTCACTGAAGCTTTCTTT	CASSQDLGFTEAFF